Here is one T cell receptor beta chain with its context. Its antigen is undetermined. It was unfractionated whole blood from which total RNA was extracted. The record originates from a study of human T cells and chemical hapten exposure. Study overall: Mainly, slight library volume differences in the pool made TCR yields vary.

General study results and limits: Sensitizing to DPC left TCRs with a frequency above 1 in 1000 unaltered.

As the library was built, unique molecular identifiers were attached to individual cDNA molecules. TCRdb reprocessed the 5' RACE reads via MiXCR and lists one record per CDR3 protein. The sample lists 110,000 or so distinct CDR3 sequences, more than 15% occurring once. V lost 7 bases and J 4 bases, leaving 22 bases between the germline ends. The germline V gene encodes CDR1 ENHRY and CDR2 SYGVKD. The CDR3 has 16 amino acids. The chain links TRBV10-3 to TRBJ1-1; tentative D call: TRBD1 (5 bases). This clonotype originated in a human donor in good health. Written as DNA, the CDR3 is TGTGCCATCAAAGCCTACGGGGACCAAGGTAGCACTGAAGCTTTCTTT. Its protein is CAIKAYGDQGSTEAFF.